Given below is one T cell receptor (beta chain) in context. The CDR3 is 15 residues long. Per germline, CDR1 SEHNR and CDR2 FQNEAQ (reference sequence). V was shortened by 6 bases and J by 3 bases, with 12 bases between the two germline ends. This record belongs to a study of blood T cell repertoires in COVID-19. Study information: Collection of acute and convalescent COVID-19 samples took place in the United States, Italy and Spain.

Per the original data handling: Counts of nucleated cells, estimated from reference gene primer amplification, were obtained. Clones were read by immunoSEQ multiplex PCR, and TCRdb kept only the in-frame ones, dropping some. V, J and clone size derive from that table, while D and trimming were established from the DNA sequence. The sample holds 140,000 to 150,000 clones; 85% to 90% are singletons and the top ten take roughly 13%. The sample comprised peripheral blood. The receptor comes from a man between 18 and 29 years old with COVID-19, enrolled during active disease. The V gene is TRBV7-9, the J gene TRBJ2-6, with a possible D match to TRBD1 (6 bases). CDR3 protein: CASRSPGVGANVLTF. The CDR3 nucleotides are TGTGCCAGCAGATCACCAGGGGTTGGGGCCAACGTCCTGACTTTC.